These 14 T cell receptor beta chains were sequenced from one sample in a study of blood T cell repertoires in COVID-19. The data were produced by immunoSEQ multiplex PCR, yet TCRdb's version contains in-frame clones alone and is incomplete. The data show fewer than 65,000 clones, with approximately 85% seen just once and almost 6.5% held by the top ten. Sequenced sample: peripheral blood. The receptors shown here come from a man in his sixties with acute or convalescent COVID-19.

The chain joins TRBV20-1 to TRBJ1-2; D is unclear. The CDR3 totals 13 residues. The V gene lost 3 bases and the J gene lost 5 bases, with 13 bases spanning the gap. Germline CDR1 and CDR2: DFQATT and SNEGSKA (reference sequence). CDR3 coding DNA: TGCAGTGCTAGTTTTACTACCCGGTATGGCTACACCTTC. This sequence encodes CSASFTTRYGYTF.

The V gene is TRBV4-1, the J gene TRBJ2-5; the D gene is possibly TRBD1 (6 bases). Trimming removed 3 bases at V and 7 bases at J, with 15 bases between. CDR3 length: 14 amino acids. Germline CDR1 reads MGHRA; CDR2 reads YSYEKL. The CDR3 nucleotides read TGCGCCAGCAGCCAGCTAGGGGGTTCGTCGACCCAGTACTTC. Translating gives CASSQLGGSSTQYF.

The CDR3 region has the DNA TGTGCCAGCGAATCTGAAGGGGACAGAGATAACTATGGCTACACCTTC. Translated: CASESEGDRDNYGYTF. The rearrangement links TRBV28 to TRBJ1-2; 7 bases line up with TRBD1. CDR1 and CDR2 (germline): MDHEN, SYDVKM. The CDR3 is made up of 16 amino acids. The V and J ends lost 8 bases and 1 base, in that order; junction bases with no gene match: 13.

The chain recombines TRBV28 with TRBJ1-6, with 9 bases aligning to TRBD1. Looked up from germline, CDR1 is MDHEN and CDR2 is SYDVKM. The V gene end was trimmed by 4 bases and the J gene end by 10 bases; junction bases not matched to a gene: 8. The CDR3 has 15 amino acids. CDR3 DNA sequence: TGTGCCAGCAGTTGGGGGACAGGGCTAGGATCACCCCTCCACTTT. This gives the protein CASSWGTGLGSPLHF.

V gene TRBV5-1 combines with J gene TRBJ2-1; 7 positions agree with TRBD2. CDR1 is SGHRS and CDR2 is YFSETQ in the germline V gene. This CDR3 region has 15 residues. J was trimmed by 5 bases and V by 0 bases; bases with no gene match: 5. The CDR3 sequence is CASSLEGGSHNEQFF. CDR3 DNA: TGCGCCAGCAGCTTGGAGGGCGGGAGCCACAATGAGCAGTTCTTC.

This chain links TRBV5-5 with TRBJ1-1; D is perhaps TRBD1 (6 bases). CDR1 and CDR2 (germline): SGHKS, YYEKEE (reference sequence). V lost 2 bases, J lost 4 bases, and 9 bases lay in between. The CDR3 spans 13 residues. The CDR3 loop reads CASSLGGGTEAFF. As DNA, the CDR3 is TGTGCCAGCAGCTTAGGGGGGGGCACTGAAGCTTTCTTT.

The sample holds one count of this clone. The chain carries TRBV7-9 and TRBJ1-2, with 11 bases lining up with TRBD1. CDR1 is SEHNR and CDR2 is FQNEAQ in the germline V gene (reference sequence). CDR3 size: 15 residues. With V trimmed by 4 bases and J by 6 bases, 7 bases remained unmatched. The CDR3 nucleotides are TGTGCCAGCAGCTCGGGGGACAGGGGGGAAGATGGCTACACCTTC. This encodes CASSSGDRGEDGYTF.

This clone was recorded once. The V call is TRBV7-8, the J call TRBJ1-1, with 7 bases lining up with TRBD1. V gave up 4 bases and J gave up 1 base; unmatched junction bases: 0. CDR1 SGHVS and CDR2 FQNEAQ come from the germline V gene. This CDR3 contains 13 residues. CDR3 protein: CASSWDRNTEAFF. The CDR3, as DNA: TGTGCCAGCAGCTGGGACAGGAACACTGAAGCTTTCTTT.

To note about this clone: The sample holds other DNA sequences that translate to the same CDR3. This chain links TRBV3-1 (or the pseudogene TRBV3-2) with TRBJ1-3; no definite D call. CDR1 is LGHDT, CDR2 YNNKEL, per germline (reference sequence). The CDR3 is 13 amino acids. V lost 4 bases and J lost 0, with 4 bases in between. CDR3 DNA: TGTGCCAGCAGCCTCCGCTCTGGAAACACCATATATTTT. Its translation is CASSLRSGNTIYF.

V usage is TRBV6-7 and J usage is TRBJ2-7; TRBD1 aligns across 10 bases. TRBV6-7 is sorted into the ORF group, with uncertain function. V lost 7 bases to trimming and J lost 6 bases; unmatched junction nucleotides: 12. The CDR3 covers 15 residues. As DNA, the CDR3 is TGTGCCAGCACCCTATGGACAGGGGGGCCATGCGAGCAGTACTTC. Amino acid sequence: CASTLWTGGPCEQYF.

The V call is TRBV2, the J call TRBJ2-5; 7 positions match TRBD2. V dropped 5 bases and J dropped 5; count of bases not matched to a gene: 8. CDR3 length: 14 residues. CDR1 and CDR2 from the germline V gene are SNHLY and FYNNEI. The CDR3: CASSQREEWETQYF. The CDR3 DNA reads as TGTGCCAGCAGTCAGCGGGAAGAATGGGAGACCCAGTACTTC.

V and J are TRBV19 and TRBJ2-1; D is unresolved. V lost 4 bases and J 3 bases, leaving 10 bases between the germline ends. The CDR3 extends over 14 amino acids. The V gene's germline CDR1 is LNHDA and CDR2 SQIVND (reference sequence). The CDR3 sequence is CASSRSVGYNEQFF. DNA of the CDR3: TGTGCCAGTAGTAGATCAGTTGGCTACAATGAGCAGTTCTTC.

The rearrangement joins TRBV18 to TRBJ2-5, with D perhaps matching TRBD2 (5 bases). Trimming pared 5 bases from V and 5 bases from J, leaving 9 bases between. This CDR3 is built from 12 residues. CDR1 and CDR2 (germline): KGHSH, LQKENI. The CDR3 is CASSETGETQYF. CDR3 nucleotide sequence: TGTGCCAGCTCAGAAACGGGGGAGACCCAGTACTTC.

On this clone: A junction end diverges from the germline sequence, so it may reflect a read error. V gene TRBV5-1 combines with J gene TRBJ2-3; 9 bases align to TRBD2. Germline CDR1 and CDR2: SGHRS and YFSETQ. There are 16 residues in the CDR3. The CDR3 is CASSLGLAESIDTQYF. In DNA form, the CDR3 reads TGCGCCAGCAGCTTGGGACTAGCGGAGAGCATAGATACGCAGTATTTT.